This T cell receptor beta chain was profiled in a study of blood T cell repertoires in COVID-19. Source study methods: Reference gene primer amplification gave estimated nucleated cell counts. Generated by immunoSEQ multiplex PCR, the TCRdb table keeps only in-frame clones and is missing some. V and J calls and clone size are copied from that table; D and trimming were computed from the DNA. The sample contains some 120,000 clones, approximately 82% of which appear only once. V lost 10 bases to trimming and J lost 0 bases, with 19 bases between them. This CDR3 is 16 amino acids long. Germline loops: CDR1 MDHEN, CDR2 SYDVKM.

The TCR was taken from a man in his 70s with active or convalescent COVID-19. Material: peripheral blood. The chain uses TRBV28 and TRBJ1-5; D uncertain. DNA for the CDR3: TGTGCCATTTCGGGCGGGTTCCCTATTAGCAATCAGCCCCAGCATTTT. Its translation: CAISGGFPISNQPQHF.